The 20 T cell receptor beta chains below all came from one sample that was sequenced in a study of control samples from healthy donors and cancer patients. Profiling relied on immunoSEQ multiplex PCR, and the TCRdb table lists in-frame clones only, not all of them. The data hold about 34,000 clones, with about 88% observed a single time. The sample consisted of PBMCs. The receptors shown here come from a middle-aged woman with lung cancer.

The chain has TRBV24-1 and TRBJ1-5, with unresolved D. Germline CDR1 is KGHDR and CDR2 is SFDVKD. This CDR3 contains 12 residues. V was clipped by 5 bases and J by 2 bases, with 3 bases between them. CDR3 bases: TGTGCCACCAGTGCAGGCAATCAGCCCCAGCATTTT. It yields the protein CATSAGNQPQHF.

This chain connects TRBV4-1 to TRBJ1-4; 9 positions agree with TRBD1. V gave up 2 bases and J gave up 8 bases; unmatched junction bases: 6. In germline, CDR1 is MGHRA, CDR2 YSYEKL. The CDR3 has 15 residues. CDR3 region: CASSQQDRGGEKLFF. The CDR3 region has the DNA TGCGCCAGCAGCCAACAGGACAGGGGTGGCGAAAAACTGTTTTTT.

This chain links TRBV2 with TRBJ2-4; perhaps TRBD1 as D (5 bases). This CDR3 contains 15 residues. Germline loops: CDR1 SNHLY, CDR2 FYNNEI. Trimming removed 4 bases at V and 0 bases at J, with 10 bases between. Here the CDR3 reads CASSGQRLAKNIQYF. The CDR3 DNA follows: TGTGCCAGCAGTGGACAGAGACTAGCCAAAAACATTCAGTACTTC.

This clone was observed a single time. This chain joins TRBV11-3 and TRBJ2-7; the D call may be TRBD1 or TRBD2 (5 bases each). Germline V gene sequence: CDR1 SGHNT, CDR2 YENEEA. Deletions cut 4 bases from V and 0 bases from J, with 13 bases between. The CDR3 has 15 residues. CDR3 amino acids: CASSSGAANSYEQYF. The CDR3 nucleotides are TGTGCCAGCAGCTCCGGGGCTGCGAACTCCTACGAGCAGTACTTC. Full variable domain (rest looked up from reference TRBV11-3 and TRBJ2-7): EAGVVQSPRYKIIEKKQPVAFWCNPISGHNTLYWYLQNLGQGPELLIRYENEEAVDDSQLPKDRFSAERLKGVDSTLKIQPAELGDSAVYLCASSSGAANSYEQYFGPGTRLTVT.

This clone appeared a single time. The chain has TRBV5-1 and TRBJ1-5; 7 positions agree with TRBD1. The CDR3 runs 15 residues. The germline V gene has CDR1 SGHRS and CDR2 YFSETQ. The V and J ends lost 5 bases and 4 bases, in that order; junction bases with no gene match: 9. The CDR3 loop reads CASSFSGGWNQPQHF. The CDR3 DNA follows: TGCGCCAGCAGTTTTTCAGGGGGATGGAATCAGCCCCAGCATTTT.

This chain connects TRBV21-1 to TRBJ2-7; the D call of TRBD2 is as the table states it, not checked on the DNA. TRBV21-1 is described as a pseudogene. The CDR3 has 22 residues. CDR3 region: CASSKEPAPRTSGGQNSYEQYF. Written as DNA, the CDR3 is TGTGCCAGCAGCAAAGAACCCGCCCCCAGGACTAGCGGGGGGCAGAACTCCTACGAGCAGTACTTC.

This clone was seen a few times. V gene TRBV19 combines with J gene TRBJ1-5, with D uncertain. This CDR3 comprises 12 residues. V lost 4 bases and J lost 7, with 8 bases in between. Germline V gene sequence: CDR1 LNHDA, CDR2 SQIVND (reference sequence). The CDR3 reads CASSTLRQPQHF. In DNA, the CDR3 is TGTGCCAGTAGTACTTTACGGCAGCCCCAGCATTTT.

V and J are TRBV3-1 (or the pseudogene TRBV3-2) and TRBJ2-1; 8 bases are shared with TRBD2. CDR3 length equals 14 residues. V trimming: 4 bases; J trimming: 11 bases; junction bases outside the gene matches: 10. In germline, CDR1 is LGHDT, CDR2 YNNKEL (reference sequence). CDR3 sequence (DNA): TGTGCCAGCAGCCGAGAGCGGGGGCCGGCCAAGCAGTTCTTC. Translation: CASSRERGPAKQFF.

V is TRBV5-1 and J is TRBJ2-7; D is possibly TRBD1 (6 bases). The V gene lost 2 bases and the J gene lost 7 bases, with 7 bases spanning the gap. CDR3 length: 11 residues. The germline gives CDR1 SGHRS, CDR2 YFSETQ. The CDR3 loop reads CASSFQGEQYF. The CDR3 coding sequence is TGCGCCAGCAGCTTTCAGGGGGAGCAGTACTTC.

The V and J genes are TRBV10-2 and TRBJ2-7; D perhaps matches TRBD2 (6 bases). The germline CDR1 and CDR2 sequences are WSHSY and SAAADI. The CDR3 extends over 16 amino acids. Trimming stripped 6 bases from V and 1 base from J, with 19 bases between. CDR3 in amino acids: CASRSLAWGTSYEQYF. The DNA of the CDR3 is TGCGCCAGCAGAAGTCTAGCGTGGGGCACTTCCTACGAGCAGTACTTC.

The V and J genes are TRBV6-2 or TRBV6-3 and TRBJ2-7, with D unresolved. The ends were cut back, 0 bases at V and 6 bases at J, with 9 bases in the middle. CDR1 and CDR2 (germline): MNHEY, SVGEGT. The CDR3 loop spans 13 amino acids. CDR3 in DNA: TGTGCCAGCAGTTACTCGAGACGACGCGAGCAGTACTTC. Translating it yields CASSYSRRREQYF.

J is TRBJ2-5 and V is TRBV5-4, with 9 bases fitting TRBD1. The CDR3 contains 16 residues. The germline gives CDR1 SGHNT, CDR2 YYREEE (reference sequence). Losses at the gene ends were 4 bases for V and 4 bases for J; bases not matched to a gene: 11. The CDR3 spells CASSVTPGQGGETQYF. In DNA, the CDR3 is TGTGCCAGCAGCGTTACCCCGGGACAGGGTGGAGAGACCCAGTACTTC.

The chain joins TRBV28 to TRBJ1-5; D is possibly TRBD1 (5 bases). The CDR3 spans 17 residues. Between the trimmed V and J ends, which lost 4 bases and 4 bases, there was a span of 20 bases. CDR1 MDHEN and CDR2 SYDVKM come from the germline V gene. For the CDR3, the DNA is TGTGCCAGCAGTTCCCCCACGACAGTGCTCGGGAATCAGCCCCAGCATTTT. This translates into CASSSPTTVLGNQPQHF.

The chain uses TRBV7-3 and TRBJ2-1; 10 bases are a match to TRBD2. The CDR3 runs 15 residues. Germline CDR1 SGHTA, CDR2 FQGTGA. V shed 2 bases and J 8 bases; nucleotides not matched to a gene: 6. The CDR3 region has the DNA TGTGCCAGCAGCTTAGTCCCTAGCGGGGGCTATGAGCAGTTCTTC. Amino acids: CASSLVPSGGYEQFF.

This sequence joins TRBV12-3 or TRBV12-4 and TRBJ2-5; D is unclear. The CDR3 runs 13 residues. V lost 0 bases and J lost 5, with 7 bases in between. CDR3 residues: CASSLALVETQYF. CDR3 DNA sequence: TGTGCCAGCAGTTTAGCTCTTGTGGAGACCCAGTACTTC.

The chain couples TRBV6-1 to TRBJ1-5; TRBD1 matches at 9 bases. Losses at the gene ends were 2 bases for V and 0 bases for J; bases not matched to a gene: 5. This CDR3 has 17 amino acids. CDR1 MNHNS and CDR2 SASEGT come from the germline V gene. CDR3 sequence (DNA): TGTGCCAGCAGTGAATTACAGGGGGCGCTTAGCAATCAGCCCCAGCATTTT. Translating it yields CASSELQGALSNQPQHF.

A note on this clone: Other DNA variants within this sample encode the same CDR3. The rearrangement uses TRBV20-1 and TRBJ1-2; D is undetermined. Trimming removed 6 bases at V and 8 bases at J, with 7 bases between. The CDR3 is 9 residues long. Looked up from germline, CDR1 is DFQATT and CDR2 is SNEGSKA (reference sequence). The CDR3 spells CSAPGGYTF. The CDR3 DNA is TGCAGTGCCCCGGGGGGCTACACCTTC.

A single count supports this clone. The J gene is TRBJ2-1, the V gene TRBV20-1, with 7 bases matching TRBD1. The CDR3 is 16 amino acids. CDR1 and CDR2 (germline): DFQATT, SNEGSKA (reference sequence). The V segment lost 3 bases and the J segment 4 bases; nucleotides outside the gene matches: 12. The CDR3 sequence: CSASEETGVPYNEQFF. CDR3 sequence (DNA): TGCAGTGCTAGTGAAGAAACAGGGGTCCCGTACAATGAGCAGTTCTTC.

The genes are TRBV6-4 and TRBJ2-1; D remains unclear. CDR1 is MRHNA and CDR2 is SNTAGT in the germline V gene. This CDR3 has 15 residues. V lost 0 bases and J lost 0, with 6 bases in between. This chain's CDR3 is CASSDSTASYNEQFF. The CDR3 coding sequence is TGTGCCAGCAGTGACTCCACGGCCTCCTACAATGAGCAGTTCTTC.

This clone was seen just once. This chain uses TRBV6-5 with TRBJ2-7; D possibly corresponds to TRBD1 (5 bases). The CDR3 is 13 residues long. Trimming took off 6 bases at V and 2 bases at J, with 11 bases between the two ends. CDR1 MNHEY and CDR2 SVGAGI come from the germline V gene. The CDR3 reads CASRLQGTYEQYF. The CDR3 region has the DNA TGTGCCAGCAGGCTGCAGGGAACCTACGAGCAGTACTTC.